This TCR beta chain was identified in a study of shared clonotypes between healthy human individuals. The CDR3 is 15 residues long. The V gene's germline CDR1 is GTSNPN and CDR2 SVGIG (reference sequence). V was clipped by 3 bases and J by 2 bases; unmatched bases: 6. This clone was seen just once. The target antigen is unknown. This table comes from immunoSEQ multiplex PCR, and its TCRdb copy is limited to in-frame clones, with some not included. The sample shows some 900,000 clones, 76% of them seen only once. Findings and limits, study-wide: Clonotype sharing among the donors was expected to vary with sequencing depth.

This TCR derives from a man between 18 and 35 years old in good health. V is TRBV30 and J is TRBJ2-3; 9 bases fit TRBD1. The sequenced sample consisted of memory CD4+ T cells sorted from blood. Stated subset: CD45RA-negative fraction. CDR3 coding DNA: TGTGCCTGGAGCGGGGGACAGGGCAACACAGATACGCAGTATTTT. It yields the protein CAWSGGQGNTDTQYF.